This TCR beta chain was sequenced during a study of beta chain features in type 1 diabetes. On this clone: Its antigen is unidentified.

The CDR3 is 12 residues long. Germline values: CDR1 SNHLY, CDR2 FYNNEI. V lost 8 bases and J lost 1, with 7 bases in between. The authors reverse transcribed all of the isolated RNA, so sequencing captured expressed TCRB transcripts. Measured with immunoSEQ multiplex PCR; TCRdb has only the in-frame clones, and not every one. The repertoire holds roughly 700,000 clones, with over 10% as singletons. General study results and limits: Shortening of TCRB CDR3s, moderate but significant, appeared in all four CD4+ subsets of Type 1 diabetes patients.

One heparinised draw of blood, averaging about 110 mL, came from each donor. It was via CD45RO/CCR7/CD25/CD127/CD95/CD27 that CD4+ naive, central memory, regulatory and stem cell-like memory cells were sorted. Material: naive CD4+ T cells from blood. The chain links TRBV2 to TRBJ2-3; D ambiguous. The source is a man between 18 and 29 years old with type 1 diabetes. CDR3 in amino acids: CASRVGTDTQYF. The CDR3 DNA is TGTGCCAGCCGGGTCGGCACAGATACGCAGTATTTT.